The source of this TCR beta chain is a study of cytomegalovirus exposure and HLA in healthy donors. The V gene end was trimmed by 6 bases and the J gene end by 5 bases; junction bases not matched to a gene: 13. This CDR3 spans 16 amino acids. Germline values: CDR1 MNHEY, CDR2 SMNVEV (reference sequence). Study-level results: Subsequent analysis found a tendency for first-cohort TCR clusters to co-occur within the roughly 130 validation repertoires. In vitro checks showed that three CMV-associated chains really do target CMV antigens. The study put 150 or so TCR beta chains on its list as cytomegalovirus-associated.

This clone showed up just once. Its cognate antigen is unknown. This table comes from immunoSEQ multiplex PCR, and its TCRdb copy is limited to in-frame clones, with some not included. The profile covers tens of thousands of clones, with roughly 94% appearing a single time and 7% taken by the ten largest. The sequence derives from a woman between 18 and 30 years old in good health and CMV-seropositive. Sequencing used PBMCs. The rearrangement uses TRBV27 and TRBJ1-2; 9 positions agree with TRBD1. CDR3 amino acids: CASRTGWGQGGYGYTF. The CDR3 nucleotides are TGTGCCAGCAGGACGGGGTGGGGACAGGGCGGATATGGCTACACCTTC.